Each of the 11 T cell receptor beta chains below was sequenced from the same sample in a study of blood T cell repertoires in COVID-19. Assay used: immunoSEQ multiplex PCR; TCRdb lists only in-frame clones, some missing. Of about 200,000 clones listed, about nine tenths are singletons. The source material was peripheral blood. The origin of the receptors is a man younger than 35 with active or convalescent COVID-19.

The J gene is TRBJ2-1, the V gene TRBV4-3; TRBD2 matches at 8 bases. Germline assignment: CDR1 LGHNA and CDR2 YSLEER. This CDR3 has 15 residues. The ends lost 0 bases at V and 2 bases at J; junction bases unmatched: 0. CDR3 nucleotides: TGCGCCAGCAGCCAAGATAGCGGGGCCTACAATGAGCAGTTCTTC. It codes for CASSQDSGAYNEQFF.

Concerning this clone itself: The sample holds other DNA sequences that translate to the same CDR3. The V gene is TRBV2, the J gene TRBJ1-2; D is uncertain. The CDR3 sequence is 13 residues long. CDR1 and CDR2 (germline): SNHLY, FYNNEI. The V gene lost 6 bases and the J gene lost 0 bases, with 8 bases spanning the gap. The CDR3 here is CASSSDSNYGYTF. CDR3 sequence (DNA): TGTGCCAGCAGCAGTGATTCTAACTATGGCTACACCTTC. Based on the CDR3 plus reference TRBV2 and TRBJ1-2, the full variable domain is EPEVTQTPSHQVTQMGQEVILRCVPISNHLYFYWYRQILGQKVEFLVSFYNNEISEKSEIFDDQFSVERPDGSNFTLKIRSTKLEDSAMYFCASSSDSNYGYTFGSGTRLTVV.

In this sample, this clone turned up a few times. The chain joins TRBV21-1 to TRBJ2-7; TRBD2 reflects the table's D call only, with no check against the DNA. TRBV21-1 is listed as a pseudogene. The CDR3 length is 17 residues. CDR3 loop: CASSKGIGRAASGEQYF. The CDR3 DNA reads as TGTGCCAGCAGCAAGGGTATCGGGAGGGCCGCGAGCGGCGAGCAGTACTTC.

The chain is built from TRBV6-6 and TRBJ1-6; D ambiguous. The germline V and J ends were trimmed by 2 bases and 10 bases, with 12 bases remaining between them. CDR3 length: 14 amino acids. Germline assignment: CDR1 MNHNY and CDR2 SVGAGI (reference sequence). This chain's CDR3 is CASSYAGVRSPLHF. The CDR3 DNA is TGTGCCAGCAGTTACGCGGGAGTAAGATCACCCCTCCACTTT.

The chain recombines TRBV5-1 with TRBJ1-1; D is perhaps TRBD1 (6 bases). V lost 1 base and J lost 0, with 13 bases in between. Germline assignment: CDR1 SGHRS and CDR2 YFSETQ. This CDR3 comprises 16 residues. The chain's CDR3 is CASSLTRGAMNTEAFF. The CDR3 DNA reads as TGCGCCAGCAGCTTGACACGGGGGGCTATGAACACTGAAGCTTTCTTT. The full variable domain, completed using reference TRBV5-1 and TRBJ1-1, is KAGVTQTPRYLIKTRGQQVTLSCSPISGHRSVSWYQQTPGQGLQFLFEYFSETQRNKGNFPGRFSGRQFSNSRSEMNVSTLELGDSALYLCASSLTRGAMNTEAFFGQGTRLTVV.

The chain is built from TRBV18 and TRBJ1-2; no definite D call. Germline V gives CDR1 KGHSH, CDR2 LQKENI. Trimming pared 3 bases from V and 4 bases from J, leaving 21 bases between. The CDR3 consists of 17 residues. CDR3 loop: CASSPTSKRVEAYGYTF. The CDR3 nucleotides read TGTGCCAGCTCACCGACAAGTAAGAGGGTGGAAGCCTATGGCTACACCTTC. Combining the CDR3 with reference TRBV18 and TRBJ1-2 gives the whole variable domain NAGVMQNPRHLVRRRGQEARLRCSPMKGHSHVYWYRQLPEEGLKFMVYLQKENIIDESGMPKERFSAEFPKEGPSILRIQQVVRGDSAAYFCASSPTSKRVEAYGYTFGSGTRLTVV.

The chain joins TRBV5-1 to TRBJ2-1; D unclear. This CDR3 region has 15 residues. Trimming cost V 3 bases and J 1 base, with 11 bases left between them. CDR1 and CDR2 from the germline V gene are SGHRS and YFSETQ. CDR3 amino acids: CASSSGSESYNEQFF. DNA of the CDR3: TGCGCCAGCAGCTCCGGGTCAGAGTCCTACAATGAGCAGTTCTTC.

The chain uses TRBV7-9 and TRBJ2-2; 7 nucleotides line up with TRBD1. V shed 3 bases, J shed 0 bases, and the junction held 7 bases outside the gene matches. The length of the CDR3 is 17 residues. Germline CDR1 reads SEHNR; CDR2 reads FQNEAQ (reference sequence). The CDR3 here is CASSFPTQGANTGELFF. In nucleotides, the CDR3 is TGTGCCAGCAGCTTTCCAACGCAGGGGGCGAACACCGGGGAGCTGTTTTTT. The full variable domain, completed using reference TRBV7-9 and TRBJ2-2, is DTGVSQNPRHKITKRGQNVTFRCDPISEHNRLYWYRQTLGQGPEFLTYFQNEAQLEKSRLLSDRFSAERPKGSFSTLEIQRTEQGDSAMYLCASSFPTQGANTGELFFGEGSRLTVL.

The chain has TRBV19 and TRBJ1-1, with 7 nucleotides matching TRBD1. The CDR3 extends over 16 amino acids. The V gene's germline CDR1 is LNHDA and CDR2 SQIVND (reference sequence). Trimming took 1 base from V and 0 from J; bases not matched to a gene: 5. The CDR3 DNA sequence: TGTGCCAGTAGTATAGGAGGGGGCGGGTTGAACACTGAAGCTTTCTTT. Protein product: CASSIGGGGLNTEAFF.

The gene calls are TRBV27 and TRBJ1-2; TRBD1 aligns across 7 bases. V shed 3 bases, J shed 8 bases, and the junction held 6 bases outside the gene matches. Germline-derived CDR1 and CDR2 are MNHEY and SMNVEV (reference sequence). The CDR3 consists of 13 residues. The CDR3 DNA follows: TGTGCCAGCAGTTTTTATACAGGGGAAGGCTACACCTTC. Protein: CASSFYTGEGYTF.

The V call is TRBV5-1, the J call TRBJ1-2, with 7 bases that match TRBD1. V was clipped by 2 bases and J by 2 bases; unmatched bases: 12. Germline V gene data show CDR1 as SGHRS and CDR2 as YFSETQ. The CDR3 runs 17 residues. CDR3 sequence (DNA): TGCGCCAGCAGCTTTGGAACTTCGGGACAGTTAAACTATGGCTACACCTTC. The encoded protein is CASSFGTSGQLNYGYTF.